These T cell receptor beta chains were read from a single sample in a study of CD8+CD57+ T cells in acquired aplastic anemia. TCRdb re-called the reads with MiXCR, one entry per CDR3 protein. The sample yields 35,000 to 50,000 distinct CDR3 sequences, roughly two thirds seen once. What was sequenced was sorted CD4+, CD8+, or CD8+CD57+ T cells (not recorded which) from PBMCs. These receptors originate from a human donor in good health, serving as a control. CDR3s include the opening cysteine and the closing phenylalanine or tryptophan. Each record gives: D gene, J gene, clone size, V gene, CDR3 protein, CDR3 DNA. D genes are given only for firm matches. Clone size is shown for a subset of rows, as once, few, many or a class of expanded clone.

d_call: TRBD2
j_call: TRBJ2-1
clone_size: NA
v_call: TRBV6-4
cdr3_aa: CASSDGTSGANEQFF
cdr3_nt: TGTGCCAGCAGTGACGGGACTAGCGGGGCCAATGAGCAGTTCTTC

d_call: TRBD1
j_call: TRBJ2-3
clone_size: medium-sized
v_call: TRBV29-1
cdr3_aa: CSVEGDRFTDTQYF
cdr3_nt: TGCAGCGTTGAAGGGGACAGGTTCACAGATACGCAGTATTTT

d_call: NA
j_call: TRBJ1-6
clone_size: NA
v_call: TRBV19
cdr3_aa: CASSTGLNSPLHF
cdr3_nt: TGTGCCAGTAGTACGGGGCTCAATTCACCCCTCCACTTT

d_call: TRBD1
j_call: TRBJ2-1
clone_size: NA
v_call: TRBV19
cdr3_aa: CASSIGTGGNEQFF
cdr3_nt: TGTGCCAGTAGTATCGGGACAGGGGGGAATGAGCAGTTCTTC

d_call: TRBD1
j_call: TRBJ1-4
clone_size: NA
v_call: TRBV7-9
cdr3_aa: CASSLPGQGDEKLFF
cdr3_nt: TGTGCCAGCAGCCTGCCGGGACAGGGGGATGAAAAACTGTTTTTT

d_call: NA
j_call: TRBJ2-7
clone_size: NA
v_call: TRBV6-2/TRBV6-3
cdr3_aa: CASSYLGGNPLAYEQYF
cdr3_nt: TGTGCCAGCAGTTACTTGGGCGGAAACCCTCTAGCTTACGAGCAGTACTTC

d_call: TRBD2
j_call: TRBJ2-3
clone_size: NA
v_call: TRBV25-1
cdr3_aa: CASSAAQRGVQDTQYF
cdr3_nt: TGTGCCAGCAGCGCAGCTCAGCGGGGGGTACAAGATACGCAGTATTTT

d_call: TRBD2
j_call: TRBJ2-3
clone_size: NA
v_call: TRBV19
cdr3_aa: CASTSGNTDTQYF
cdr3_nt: TGTGCCAGCACTAGCGGGAACACAGATACGCAGTATTTT

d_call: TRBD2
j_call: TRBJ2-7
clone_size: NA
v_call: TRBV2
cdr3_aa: CASSVPAGGPEQYF
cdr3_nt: TGTGCCAGCAGTGTGCCCGCGGGGGGGCCCGAGCAGTACTTC

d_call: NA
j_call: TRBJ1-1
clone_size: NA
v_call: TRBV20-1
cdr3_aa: CSANDRNTEAFF
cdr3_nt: TGCAGTGCTAATGACAGGAACACTGAAGCTTTCTTT